This TCR beta chain was profiled in a study of blood T cell repertoires in COVID-19. Study-level background: PBMCs, B-cell-depleted T cells, or T cells were the source of the cDNA or gDNA that made up the material.

This clone was picked up one time. As originally analysed: Reference gene primer amplification yielded estimated nucleated cell counts. The protocol was immunoSEQ multiplex PCR, while the TCRdb copy is restricted to in-frame clones and leaves out a portion. That table supplies the V and J calls and clone size; D and trimming were determined from the DNA. The repertoire holds roughly 230,000 clones, with 65% to 85% as singletons. The CDR3 has 18 residues. V gave up 4 bases and J gave up 0 bases, with 21 bases separating them. In germline, CDR1 is LNHDA, CDR2 SQIVND (reference sequence). The rearrangement uses TRBV19 and TRBJ1-2, with D perhaps TRBD1 (6 bases). The sequence derives from a man in his forties or fifties who had recovered from COVID-19. Specimen: PBMCs or T cells enriched from blood (not recorded which). CDR3 amino acids: CASSTQRTWTETNYGYTF. The CDR3 DNA sequence: TGTGCCAGTAGTACCCAAAGAACTTGGACAGAAACTAACTATGGCTACACCTTC.